The 4 T cell receptor beta chains listed next were all sequenced from one sample in a study of cytomegalovirus exposure and HLA in healthy donors. Generated by immunoSEQ multiplex PCR, the TCRdb table keeps only in-frame clones and is missing some. The table includes some 130,000 clones, less than 95% detected once. Source material: PBMCs. The receptors stem from a man younger than 35 in good health and CMV-seropositive.

This chain links TRBV7-9 with TRBJ2-7; possible D gene TRBD2, 5 bases. With 5 bases removed from V and 6 bases from J, the gap between germline ends came to 32 bases. The CDR3 runs to 19 residues. Germline-derived CDR1 and CDR2 are SEHNR and FQNEAQ (reference sequence). DNA for the CDR3: TGTGCCAGCAGCCCGCGGGCCCAGATCGCCCCAGAACTACAACCCGAGCAGTACTTC. Its protein product is CASSPRAQIAPELQPEQYF. Combining the CDR3 with reference TRBV7-9 and TRBJ2-7 gives the whole variable domain DTGVSQNPRHKITKRGQNVTFRCDPISEHNRLYWYRQTLGQGPEFLTYFQNEAQLEKSRLLSDRFSAERPKGSFSTLEIQRTEQGDSAMYLCASSPRAQIAPELQPEQYFGPGTRLTVT.

The rearrangement joins TRBV5-1 to TRBJ1-2; 8 nucleotides line up with TRBD1. The V segment lost 0 bases and the J segment 4 bases; nucleotides outside the gene matches: 5. This CDR3 comprises 15 residues. Germline V gives CDR1 SGHRS, CDR2 YFSETQ. The chain's CDR3 is CASSLGGQGIYGYTF. The CDR3 bases are TGCGCCAGCAGCTTGGGCGGACAGGGAATCTATGGCTACACCTTC.

The table lists this clone with a count of one. Written as DNA, the CDR3 is TGCAGCGTTGAAACAGGAGAGATCTACGAGCAGTACTTC. Translation: CSVETGEIYEQYF. The gene calls are TRBV29-1 and TRBJ2-7; the D gene is possibly TRBD1 (5 bases). CDR1 and CDR2 (germline): SQVTM, ANQGSEA. The V end lost 2 bases, the J end lost 3 bases, and 11 bases lay between the germline ends. The CDR3 totals 13 residues.

V gene TRBV4-2 combines with J gene TRBJ2-5, with 11 positions matching TRBD2. This CDR3 spans 15 amino acids. V was pared by 6 bases and J by 2 bases, with 5 bases of the junction left unmatched. The V gene's germline CDR1 is LGHNA and CDR2 YNFKEQ. The CDR3, as DNA: TGTGCCAGCAGTAAGGGGACTAGCGGTCAAGAGACCCAGTACTTC. It yields the protein CASSKGTSGQETQYF.